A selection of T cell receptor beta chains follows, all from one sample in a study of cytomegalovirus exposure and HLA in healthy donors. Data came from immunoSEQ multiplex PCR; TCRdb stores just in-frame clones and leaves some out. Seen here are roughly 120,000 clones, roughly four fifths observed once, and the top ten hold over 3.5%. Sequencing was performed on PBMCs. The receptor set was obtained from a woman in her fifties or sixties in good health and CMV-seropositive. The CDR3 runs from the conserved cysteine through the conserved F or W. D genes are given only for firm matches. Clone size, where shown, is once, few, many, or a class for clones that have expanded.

CDR3 protein: CATGRSYNEQFF
CDR3 DNA: TGTGCCACGGGGCGATCCTACAATGAGCAGTTCTTC
V gene: TRBV15
D gene: -
J gene: TRBJ2-1
clone size: -

CDR3 protein: CASRPRRGLLDTQYF
CDR3 DNA: TGTGCCAGCAGACCAAGAAGGGGATTGCTAGATACGCAGTATTTT
V gene: TRBV6-1
D gene: -
J gene: TRBJ2-3
clone size: once

CDR3 protein: CASSLRQGGFEQFF
CDR3 DNA: TGCGCCAGCAGCTTGCGACAGGGTGGCTTTGAGCAGTTCTTC
V gene: TRBV5-1
D gene: TRBD1
J gene: TRBJ2-1
clone size: -

CDR3 protein: CASSRGTSGGGPEQFF
CDR3 DNA: TGTGCCAGCAGCCGAGGGACTAGCGGGGGGGGTCCTGAGCAGTTCTTC
V gene: TRBV4-2
D gene: TRBD2
J gene: TRBJ2-1
clone size: -

CDR3 protein: CASYGASGGDDNEQFF
CDR3 DNA: TGTGCCAGCTACGGGGCTAGCGGGGGGGATGACAATGAGCAGTTCTTC
V gene: TRBV6-6
D gene: TRBD2
J gene: TRBJ2-1
clone size: -

CDR3 protein: CASSFLAGGYEQYF
CDR3 DNA: TGTGCCAGCAGTTTCCTCGCGGGGGGCTACGAGCAGTACTTC
V gene: TRBV27
D gene: TRBD2
J gene: TRBJ2-7
clone size: -

CDR3 protein: CASSLGQAPYEQYF
CDR3 DNA: TGTGCCAGCAGTTTAGGTCAGGCCCCTTACGAGCAGTACTTC
V gene: TRBV28
D gene: -
J gene: TRBJ2-7
clone size: -

CDR3 protein: CASSVGDSPTQYF
CDR3 DNA: TGTGCCAGCAGCGTTGGGGACAGCCCCACACAGTATTTT
V gene: TRBV7-8
D gene: TRBD1
J gene: TRBJ2-3
clone size: -

CDR3 protein: CASSDWTPGLGYGYTF
CDR3 DNA: TGTGCCAGCAGTGATTGGACACCAGGCTTGGGGTATGGCTACACCTTC
V gene: TRBV6-1
D gene: -
J gene: TRBJ1-2
clone size: few

CDR3 protein: CASSGDRGSENEQFF
CDR3 DNA: TGTGCCAGCAGCGGCGACAGGGGATCAGAGAATGAGCAGTTCTTC
V gene: TRBV27
D gene: TRBD1
J gene: TRBJ2-1
clone size: -

CDR3 protein: CASSADRGRETQYF
CDR3 DNA: TGTGCCAGTAGTGCCGACAGGGGGCGGGAGACCCAGTACTTC
V gene: TRBV19
D gene: TRBD1
J gene: TRBJ2-5
clone size: -

CDR3 protein: CSASLAGEQFF
CDR3 DNA: TGCAGTGCTAGCCTAGCGGGTGAGCAGTTCTTC
V gene: TRBV20-1
D gene: TRBD2
J gene: TRBJ2-1
clone size: -

CDR3 protein: CASRPYRRSSYNEQFF
CDR3 DNA: TGTGCCAGCAGACCCTACAGGCGGAGCTCCTACAATGAGCAGTTCTTC
V gene: TRBV2
D gene: -
J gene: TRBJ2-1
clone size: -

CDR3 protein: CASSFGPERGQETQYF
CDR3 DNA: TGCGCCAGCAGCTTTGGACCCGAGCGGGGCCAAGAGACCCAGTACTTC
V gene: TRBV5-1
D gene: TRBD2
J gene: TRBJ2-5
clone size: -

CDR3 protein: CASSLENYEQYF
CDR3 DNA: TGTGCCAGCAGTTTGGAGAACTACGAGCAGTACTTC
V gene: TRBV28
D gene: -
J gene: TRBJ2-7
clone size: -

CDR3 protein: CASSYSSGENTIYF
CDR3 DNA: TGTGCCAGCAGTTACTCGTCAGGGGAAAACACCATATATTTT
V gene: TRBV6-5
D gene: -
J gene: TRBJ1-3
clone size: -

CDR3 protein: CAISRTSGGPMVTGELFF
CDR3 DNA: TGTGCCATCAGCAGGACTAGCGGGGGCCCAATGGTCACCGGGGAGCTGTTTTTT
V gene: TRBV10-3
D gene: TRBD2
J gene: TRBJ2-2
clone size: -

CDR3 protein: CSHLISLLFSNYGYTF
CDR3 DNA: TGCAGCCATTTGATTTCCTTACTTTTTTCTAACTATGGCTACACCTTC
V gene: TRBV29-1
D gene: -
J gene: TRBJ1-2
clone size: -

CDR3 protein: CASSLAQGTYEQYF
CDR3 DNA: TGTGCCAGCAGCTTAGCACAGGGAACCTACGAGCAGTACTTC
V gene: TRBV7-6
D gene: -
J gene: TRBJ2-7
clone size: -

CDR3 protein: CASKTANQPQHF
CDR3 DNA: TGTGCCAGCAAGACAGCAAATCAGCCCCAGCATTTT
V gene: TRBV6-1
D gene: -
J gene: TRBJ1-5
clone size: -

CDR3 protein: CASSLGWAREAFF
CDR3 DNA: TGTGCCAGCAGTTTAGGTTGGGCCCGGGAAGCTTTCTTT
V gene: TRBV7-8
D gene: -
J gene: TRBJ1-1
clone size: -

CDR3 protein: CASSLTTPDTQYF
CDR3 DNA: TGTGCCAGCAGCTTAACCACTCCCGATACGCAGTATTTT
V gene: TRBV5-5
D gene: -
J gene: TRBJ2-3
clone size: few

CDR3 protein: CASSETGLARSNEQFF
CDR3 DNA: TGTGCCAGCAGTGAAACTGGGCTAGCTCGAAGCAATGAGCAGTTCTTC
V gene: TRBV2
D gene: -
J gene: TRBJ2-1
clone size: -

CDR3 protein: CASSLDPLTVPTSYGYTF
CDR3 DNA: TGCGCCAGCAGCTTGGACCCATTGACAGTGCCGACCTCCTATGGCTACACCTTC
V gene: TRBV5-1
D gene: -
J gene: TRBJ1-2
clone size: -

CDR3 protein: CASSLQDRGGATEAFF
CDR3 DNA: TGTGCCAGCAGCTTGCAGGACAGGGGGGGCGCCACTGAAGCTTTCTTT
V gene: TRBV5-4
D gene: TRBD1
J gene: TRBJ1-1
clone size: -

CDR3 protein: CASVRDPGNTIYF
CDR3 DNA: TGTGCCAGCGTCAGGGATCCCGGAAACACCATATATTTT
V gene: TRBV2
D gene: -
J gene: TRBJ1-3
clone size: -

CDR3 protein: CASSLPIRETQYF
CDR3 DNA: TGTGCCAGCAGTTTACCCATACGGGAGACCCAGTACTTC
V gene: TRBV28
D gene: -
J gene: TRBJ2-5
clone size: -

CDR3 protein: CASSSSGTRNTGELFF
CDR3 DNA: TGCGCCAGCAGTAGCTCCGGGACACGAAACACCGGGGAGCTGTTTTTT
V gene: TRBV5-1
D gene: -
J gene: TRBJ2-2
clone size: once

CDR3 protein: CASSWGLGSSTQETQYF
CDR3 DNA: TGTGCCAGCAGCTGGGGTCTGGGGAGCTCTACCCAAGAGACCCAGTACTTC
V gene: TRBV5-8
D gene: -
J gene: TRBJ2-5
clone size: -

CDR3 protein: CASSETANYGYTF
CDR3 DNA: TGTGCCAGCAGCGAAACAGCTAACTATGGCTACACCTTC
V gene: TRBV7-2
D gene: -
J gene: TRBJ1-2
clone size: -

CDR3 protein: CASSQDLQSPGNTIYF
CDR3 DNA: TGTGCCAGCAGCCAAGATCTTCAGTCCCCTGGAAACACCATATATTTT
V gene: TRBV4-2
D gene: -
J gene: TRBJ1-3
clone size: -

CDR3 protein: CARSQVPGGRDYGYTF
CDR3 DNA: TGTGCCAGAAGCCAAGTTCCAGGGGGTCGGGACTATGGCTACACCTTC
V gene: TRBV5-3
D gene: TRBD1
J gene: TRBJ1-2
clone size: -

CDR3 protein: CASSLSRDNYGYTF
CDR3 DNA: TGCGCCAGCAGCTTGAGCAGGGATAACTATGGCTACACCTTC
V gene: TRBV5-1
D gene: -
J gene: TRBJ1-2
clone size: -

CDR3 protein: CASSETGTGGTKHF
CDR3 DNA: TGTGCCAGCAGTGAAACCGGGACAGGGGGCACGAAGCATTTT
V gene: TRBV6-5
D gene: TRBD1
J gene: TRBJ1-5
clone size: -

CDR3 protein: CASRDNGWNSPLHF
CDR3 DNA: TGTGCCAGCAGGGACAATGGGTGGAATTCACCCCTCCACTTT
V gene: TRBV25-1
D gene: -
J gene: TRBJ1-6
clone size: -

CDR3 protein: CSAQQGGEQFF
CDR3 DNA: TGCAGTGCCCAACAGGGGGGTGAGCAGTTCTTC
V gene: TRBV20-1
D gene: TRBD1
J gene: TRBJ2-1
clone size: -

CDR3 protein: CASRTQGNPYNEQFF
CDR3 DNA: TGTGCCAGCAGGACACAGGGGAATCCGTACAATGAGCAGTTCTTC
V gene: TRBV28
D gene: TRBD1
J gene: TRBJ2-1
clone size: -

CDR3 protein: CSAAGYGYTF
CDR3 DNA: TGCAGCGCCGCAGGCTATGGCTACACCTTC
V gene: TRBV29-1
D gene: -
J gene: TRBJ1-2
clone size: -

CDR3 protein: CASSESDWVRGNTIYF
CDR3 DNA: TGTGCCAGCAGTGAAAGTGACTGGGTTAGAGGAAACACCATATATTTT
V gene: TRBV2
D gene: -
J gene: TRBJ1-3
clone size: few

CDR3 protein: CASSPQGWELFF
CDR3 DNA: TGTGCCAGTAGTCCACAGGGTTGGGAACTGTTTTTT
V gene: TRBV19
D gene: -
J gene: TRBJ1-4
clone size: -

CDR3 protein: CASSPQTGDTQYF
CDR3 DNA: TGTGCCAGCAGCCCCCAGACTGGAGATACGCAGTATTTT
V gene: TRBV4-2
D gene: -
J gene: TRBJ2-3
clone size: -

CDR3 protein: CASSPEGGEGEKLFF
CDR3 DNA: TGTGCCAGCAGTCCCGAAGGGGGAGAAGGAGAAAAACTGTTTTTT
V gene: TRBV6-5
D gene: -
J gene: TRBJ1-4
clone size: -

CDR3 protein: CASSPSRDRGYNEQFF
CDR3 DNA: TGCGCCAGCAGCCCATCCCGGGACAGGGGATACAATGAGCAGTTCTTC
V gene: TRBV5-1
D gene: TRBD1
J gene: TRBJ2-1
clone size: -

CDR3 protein: CASRGTGGSYEQYF
CDR3 DNA: TGCGCCAGCAGGGGGACAGGGGGCTCCTACGAGCAGTACTTC
V gene: TRBV5-1
D gene: TRBD1
J gene: TRBJ2-7
clone size: -

CDR3 protein: CASSWGQRGEQETQYF
CDR3 DNA: TGTGCCAGCAGCTGGGGACAGCGGGGGGAGCAAGAGACCCAGTACTTC
V gene: TRBV13
D gene: TRBD2
J gene: TRBJ2-5
clone size: -